The entry below gives a single T cell receptor (beta chain) sequence along with its context. At one boundary the junction diverges from the germline segment, which might be a read error. The entry originates in a study of control samples from healthy donors and cancer patients. Method: immunoSEQ multiplex PCR; TCRdb's copy keeps in-frame clones and lacks some. The data show roughly 130,000 clones, 90% seen once. The CDR3 totals 17 residues. Per germline, CDR1 MGHRA and CDR2 YSYEKL. The chain combines TRBV4-1 with TRBJ2-5, with TRBD2 matching over 8 bases. The clonotype originates from a man younger than 30 in good health. Sequenced sample: blood. The DNA of the CDR3 is TGCGCCAGCAGCCAAGATTTAGTGGGCGGGGGGCAAGTGACCCAGTACTTC. Its protein is CASSQDLVGGGQVTQYF.